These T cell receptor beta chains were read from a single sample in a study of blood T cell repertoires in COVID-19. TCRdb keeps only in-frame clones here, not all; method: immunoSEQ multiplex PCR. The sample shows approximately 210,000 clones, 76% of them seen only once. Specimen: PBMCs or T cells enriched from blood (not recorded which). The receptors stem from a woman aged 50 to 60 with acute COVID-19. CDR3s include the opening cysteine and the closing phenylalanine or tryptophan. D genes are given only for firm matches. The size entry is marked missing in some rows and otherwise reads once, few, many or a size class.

CASSPSRGLGNF	TGTGCCAGCAGTCCCAGCCGGGGTCTGGGCAACTTC	TRBJ2-5	many	.	TRBV12-3/TRBV12-4
CASSTNRRGVTEAFF	TGTGCCAGCAGTACGAACAGACGGGGGGTGACTGAAGCTTTCTTT	TRBJ1-1	many	.	TRBV6-4
CASSRQGLGTEAFF	TGTGCCAGCAGTCGACAGGGTTTGGGCACTGAAGCTTTCTTT	TRBJ1-1	.	TRBD1	TRBV28
CASSLEGNSPLHF	TGTGCCAGCAGCTTAGAGGGAAATTCACCCCTCCACTTT	TRBJ1-6	few	.	TRBV7-3
CASSLGRPTSTDTQYF	TGCGCCAGCAGCTTGGGCAGGCCTACTAGCACAGATACGCAGTATTTT	TRBJ2-3	.	.	TRBV5-1
CASSFRQGGNQPQHF	TGTGCCAGTAGTTTCCGACAGGGGGGAAATCAGCCCCAGCATTTT	TRBJ1-5	.	TRBD1	TRBV19
CASSVSSGGTGETQYF	TGTGCCAGCAGCGTGAGCTCAGGGGGCACGGGAGAGACCCAGTACTTC	TRBJ2-5	.	TRBD1	TRBV9
CASSPTTGADQPQHF	TGTGCCAGCAGCCCCACTACAGGGGCAGATCAGCCCCAGCATTTT	TRBJ1-5	.	TRBD1	TRBV7-9
CVVRDLNIQYF	TGTGTAGTGAGGGATCTGAACATTCAGTACTTC	TRBJ2-4	.	.	TRBV6-5
CAISGGGQGAPSYNEQFF	TGTGCCATCAGCGGGGGGGGACAGGGTGCTCCCTCCTACAATGAGCAGTTCTTC	TRBJ2-1	.	.	TRBV10-3
CASSYEGTSGGGEQFF	TGTGCCAGCAGTTACGAGGGAACTAGCGGGGGTGGGGAGCAGTTCTTC	TRBJ2-1	.	TRBD2	TRBV6-5
CASSTQNRAGYGYTF	TGCGCCAGCAGCACCCAAAACCGGGCGGGCTATGGCTACACCTTC	TRBJ1-2	.	.	TRBV5-1
CASSTGGTARGNQPQHF	TGTGCCAGCAGCACCGGGGGGACCGCTCGTGGCAATCAGCCCCAGCATTTT	TRBJ1-5	.	.	TRBV2
CASTTGEGYGYTF	TGTGCCAGTACGACAGGGGAGGGCTATGGCTACACCTTC	TRBJ1-2	.	TRBD1	TRBV19
CASSLARGQWGNQPQHF	TGTGCCAGCAGCTTAGCCAGGGGTCAATGGGGCAATCAGCCCCAGCATTTT	TRBJ1-5	.	.	TRBV7-2
CASSFRRGPFTDTQYF	TGTGCCAGCAGTTTTCGGCGGGGACCATTCACAGATACGCAGTATTTT	TRBJ2-3	.	.	TRBV28